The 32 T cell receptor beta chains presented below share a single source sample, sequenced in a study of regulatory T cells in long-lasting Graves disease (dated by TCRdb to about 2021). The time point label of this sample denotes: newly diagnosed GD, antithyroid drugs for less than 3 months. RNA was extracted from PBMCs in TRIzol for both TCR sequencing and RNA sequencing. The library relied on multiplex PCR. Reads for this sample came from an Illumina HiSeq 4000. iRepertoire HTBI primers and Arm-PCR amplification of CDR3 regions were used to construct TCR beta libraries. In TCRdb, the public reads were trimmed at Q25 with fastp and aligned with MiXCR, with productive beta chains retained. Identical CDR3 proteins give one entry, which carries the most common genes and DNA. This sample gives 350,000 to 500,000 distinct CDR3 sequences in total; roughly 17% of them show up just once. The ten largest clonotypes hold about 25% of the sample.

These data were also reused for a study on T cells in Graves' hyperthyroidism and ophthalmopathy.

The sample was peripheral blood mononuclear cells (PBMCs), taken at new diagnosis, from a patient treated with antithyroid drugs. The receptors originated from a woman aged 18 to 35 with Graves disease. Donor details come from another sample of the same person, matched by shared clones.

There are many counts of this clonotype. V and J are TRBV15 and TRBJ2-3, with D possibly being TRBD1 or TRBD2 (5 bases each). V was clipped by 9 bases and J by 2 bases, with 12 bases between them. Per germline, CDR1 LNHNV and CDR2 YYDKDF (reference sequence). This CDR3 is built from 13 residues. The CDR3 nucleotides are TGTGCCACGTCGAGGGACGTCACAGATACGCAGTATTTT. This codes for CATSRDVTDTQYF.

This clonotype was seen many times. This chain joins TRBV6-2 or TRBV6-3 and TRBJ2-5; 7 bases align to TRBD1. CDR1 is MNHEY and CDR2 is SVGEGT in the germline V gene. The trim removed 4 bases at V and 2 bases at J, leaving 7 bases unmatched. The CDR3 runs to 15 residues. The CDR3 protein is CASSLPGTDQETQYF. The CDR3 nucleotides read TGTGCCAGCAGTTTGCCGGGGACAGATCAAGAGACCCAGTACTTC.

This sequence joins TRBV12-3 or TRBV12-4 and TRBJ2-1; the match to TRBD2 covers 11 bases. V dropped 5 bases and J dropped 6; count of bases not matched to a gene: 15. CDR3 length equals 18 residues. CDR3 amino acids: CASSGVTLAGGPGNEQFF. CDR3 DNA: TGTGCCAGCAGTGGAGTGACGTTAGCGGGAGGGCCCGGCAATGAGCAGTTCTTC.

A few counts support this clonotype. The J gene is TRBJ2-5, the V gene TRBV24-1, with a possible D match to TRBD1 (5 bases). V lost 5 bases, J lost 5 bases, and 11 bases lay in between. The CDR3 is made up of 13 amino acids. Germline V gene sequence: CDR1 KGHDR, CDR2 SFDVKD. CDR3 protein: CATSVAGSETQYF. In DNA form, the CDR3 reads TGTGCCACCAGTGTCGCAGGGTCGGAGACCCAGTACTTC.

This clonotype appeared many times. CDR3 DNA sequence: TGTGCCAGCAGTTTATCAGGGGTCCCCTCCTACGAGCAGTACTTC. It specifies CASSLSGVPSYEQYF. This sequence joins TRBV27 and TRBJ2-7; the D gene is possibly TRBD1 (5 bases). V lost 0 bases and J lost 0, with 9 bases in between. The CDR3 runs 15 residues. CDR1 is MNHEY and CDR2 is SMNVEV in the germline V gene (reference sequence).

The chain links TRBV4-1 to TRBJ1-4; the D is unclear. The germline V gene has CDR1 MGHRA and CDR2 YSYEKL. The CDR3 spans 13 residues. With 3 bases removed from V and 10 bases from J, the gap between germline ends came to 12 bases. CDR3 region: CASSHRVRTKLFF. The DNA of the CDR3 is TGCGCCAGCAGCCACCGGGTTCGAACAAAACTGTTTTTT.

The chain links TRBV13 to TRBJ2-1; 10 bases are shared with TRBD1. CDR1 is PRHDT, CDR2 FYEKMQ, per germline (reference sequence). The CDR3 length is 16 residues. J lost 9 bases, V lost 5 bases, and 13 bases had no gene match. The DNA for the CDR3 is TGTGCCAGCAGCGTTGTCCCGGACAGGGGGAAGGGTGAGCAGTTCTTC. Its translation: CASSVVPDRGKGEQFF.

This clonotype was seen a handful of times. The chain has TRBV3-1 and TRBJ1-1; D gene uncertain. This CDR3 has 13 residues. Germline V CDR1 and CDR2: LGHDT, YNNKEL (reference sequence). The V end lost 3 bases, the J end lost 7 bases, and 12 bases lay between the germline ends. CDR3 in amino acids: CASSHPFFLEAFF. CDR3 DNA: TGTGCCAGCAGCCATCCCTTCTTTCTTGAAGCTTTCTTT.

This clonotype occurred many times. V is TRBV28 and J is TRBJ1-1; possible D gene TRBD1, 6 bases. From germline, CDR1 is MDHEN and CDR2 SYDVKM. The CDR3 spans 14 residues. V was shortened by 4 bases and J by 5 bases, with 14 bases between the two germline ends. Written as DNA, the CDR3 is TGTGCCAGCAGTTACCGACAGGCGAGAACTGAAGCTTTCTTT. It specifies CASSYRQARTEAFF.

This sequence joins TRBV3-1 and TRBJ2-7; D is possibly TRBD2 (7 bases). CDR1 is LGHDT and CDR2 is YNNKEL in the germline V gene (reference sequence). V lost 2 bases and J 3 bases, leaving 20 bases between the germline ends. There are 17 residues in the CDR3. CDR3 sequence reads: CASSQTQPGGIFYEQYF. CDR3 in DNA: TGTGCCAGCAGCCAAACTCAGCCGGGGGGCATCTTCTACGAGCAGTACTTC.

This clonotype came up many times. CDR3 bases: TGTGCCAGCAGTAGGCGAAAGAGTGAAAACATTCAGTACTTC. Its translation is CASSRRKSENIQYF. This sequence joins TRBV2 and TRBJ2-4; D remains unclear. Germline CDR1 SNHLY, CDR2 FYNNEI. The CDR3 consists of 14 residues. With 5 bases removed from V and 5 bases from J, the gap between germline ends came to 13 bases.

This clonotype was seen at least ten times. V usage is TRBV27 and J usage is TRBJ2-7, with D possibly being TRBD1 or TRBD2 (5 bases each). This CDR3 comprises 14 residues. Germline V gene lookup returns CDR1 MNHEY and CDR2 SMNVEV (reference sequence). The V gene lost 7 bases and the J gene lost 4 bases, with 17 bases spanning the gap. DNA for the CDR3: TGTGCCAGCAACCCCGGGACCAGACTTTACGAGCAGTACTTC. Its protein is CASNPGTRLYEQYF.

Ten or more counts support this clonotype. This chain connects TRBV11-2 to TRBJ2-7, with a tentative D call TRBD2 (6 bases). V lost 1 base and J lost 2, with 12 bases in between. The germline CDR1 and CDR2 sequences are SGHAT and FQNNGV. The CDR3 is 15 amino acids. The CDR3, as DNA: TGTGCCAGCAGCTTAGCGGGGGACGGAACCTACGAGCAGTACTTC. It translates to CASSLAGDGTYEQYF.

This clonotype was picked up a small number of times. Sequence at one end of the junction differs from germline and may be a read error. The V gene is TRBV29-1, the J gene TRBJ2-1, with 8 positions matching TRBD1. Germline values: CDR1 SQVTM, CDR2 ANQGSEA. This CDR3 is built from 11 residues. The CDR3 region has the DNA TGCAGCGTTGAGCTGGACAGGGCCCGCTGGTTC. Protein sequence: CSVELDRARWF.

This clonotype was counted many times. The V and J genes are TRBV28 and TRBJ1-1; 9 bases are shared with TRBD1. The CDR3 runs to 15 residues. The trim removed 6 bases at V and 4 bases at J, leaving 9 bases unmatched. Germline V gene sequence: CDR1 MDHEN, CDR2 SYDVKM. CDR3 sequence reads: CASSTITGGTTEAFF. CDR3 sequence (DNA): TGTGCCAGCAGCACTATAACAGGGGGCACCACTGAAGCTTTCTTT. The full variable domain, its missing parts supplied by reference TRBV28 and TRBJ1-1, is DVKVTQSSRYLVKRTGEKVFLECVQDMDHENMFWYRQDPGLGLRLIYFSYDVKMKEKGDIPEGYSVSREKKERFSLILESASTNQTSMYLCASSTITGGTTEAFFGQGTRLTVV.

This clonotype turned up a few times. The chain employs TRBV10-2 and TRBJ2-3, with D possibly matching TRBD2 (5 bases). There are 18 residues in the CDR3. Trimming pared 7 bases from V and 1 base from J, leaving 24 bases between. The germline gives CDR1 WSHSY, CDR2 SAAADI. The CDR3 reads CASTQHLGAGAGTDTQYF. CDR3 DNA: TGCGCCAGCACACAACATCTCGGAGCCGGAGCGGGCACAGATACGCAGTATTTT.

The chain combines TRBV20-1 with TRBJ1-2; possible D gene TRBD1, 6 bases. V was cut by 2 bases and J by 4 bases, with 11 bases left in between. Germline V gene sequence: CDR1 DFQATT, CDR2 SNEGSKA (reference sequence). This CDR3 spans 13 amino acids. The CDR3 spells CSARLSGAYGYTF. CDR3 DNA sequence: TGCAGTGCTAGACTCTCGGGGGCCTATGGCTACACCTTC.

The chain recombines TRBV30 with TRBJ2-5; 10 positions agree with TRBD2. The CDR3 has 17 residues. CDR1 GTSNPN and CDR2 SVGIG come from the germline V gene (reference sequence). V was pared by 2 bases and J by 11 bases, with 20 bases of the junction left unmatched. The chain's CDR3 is CAWSSLAGVSSYNEQYF. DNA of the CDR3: TGTGCCTGGAGTAGCCTAGCGGGAGTGAGCTCCTACAATGAGCAGTACTTC.

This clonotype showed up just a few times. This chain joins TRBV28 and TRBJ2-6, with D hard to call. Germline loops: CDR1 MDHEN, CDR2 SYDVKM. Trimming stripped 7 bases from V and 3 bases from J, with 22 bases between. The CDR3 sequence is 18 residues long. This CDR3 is CASMGSIGAVVGANVLTF. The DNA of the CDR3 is TGTGCCAGCATGGGTTCTATAGGTGCCGTGGTTGGGGCCAACGTCCTGACTTTC.

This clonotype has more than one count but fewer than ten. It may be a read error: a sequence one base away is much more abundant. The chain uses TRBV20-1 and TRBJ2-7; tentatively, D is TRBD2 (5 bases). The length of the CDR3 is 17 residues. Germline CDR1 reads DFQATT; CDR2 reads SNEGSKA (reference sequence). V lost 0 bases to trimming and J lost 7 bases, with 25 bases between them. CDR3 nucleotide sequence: TGCAGTGCTAGAGATGATGTTGCGGGCGGTTCCTACAATGAGCAGTACTTC. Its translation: CSARDDVAGGSYNEQYF.

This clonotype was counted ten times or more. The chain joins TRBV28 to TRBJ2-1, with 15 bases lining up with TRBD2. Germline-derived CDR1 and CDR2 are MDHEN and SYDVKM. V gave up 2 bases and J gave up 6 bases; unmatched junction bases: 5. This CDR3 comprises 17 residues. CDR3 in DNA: TGTGCCAGCAGTTTAGTGCCGGGACTAGCGGGAGGCAATGAGCAGTTCTTC. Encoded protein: CASSLVPGLAGGNEQFF.

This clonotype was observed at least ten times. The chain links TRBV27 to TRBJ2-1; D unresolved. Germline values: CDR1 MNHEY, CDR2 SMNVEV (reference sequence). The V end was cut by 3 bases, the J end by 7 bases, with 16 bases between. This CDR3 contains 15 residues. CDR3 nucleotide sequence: TGTGCCAGCAGTTTGGGATACCCGATTTATAATGAGCAGTTCTTC. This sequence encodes CASSLGYPIYNEQFF.

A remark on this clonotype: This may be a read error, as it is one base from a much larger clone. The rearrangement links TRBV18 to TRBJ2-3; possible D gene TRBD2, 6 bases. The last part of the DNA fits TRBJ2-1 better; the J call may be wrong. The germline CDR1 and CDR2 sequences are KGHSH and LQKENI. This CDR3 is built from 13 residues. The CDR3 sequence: CASSRDAAYEQFF. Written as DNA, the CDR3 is TGTGCCAGCTCGCGGGACGCCGCCTACGAGCAGTTCTTC.

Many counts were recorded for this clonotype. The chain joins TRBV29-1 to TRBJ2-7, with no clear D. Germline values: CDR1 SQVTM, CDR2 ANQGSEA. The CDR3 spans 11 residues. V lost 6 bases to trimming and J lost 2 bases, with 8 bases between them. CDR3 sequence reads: CSVAWAYEQYF. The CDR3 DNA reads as TGCAGCGTCGCCTGGGCCTACGAGCAGTACTTC.

The CDR3 nucleotides read TGTGCCAGCAGGGACGAGGTCGGTCTAGCGGGAGAGCTTAATGAGCAGTTCTTC. This encodes CASRDEVGLAGELNEQFF. The chain uses TRBV11-2 and TRBJ2-1; 10 nucleotides line up with TRBD2. J was trimmed by 7 bases and V by 6 bases; bases with no gene match: 18. The CDR3 runs 18 residues. Germline V gives CDR1 SGHAT, CDR2 FQNNGV.

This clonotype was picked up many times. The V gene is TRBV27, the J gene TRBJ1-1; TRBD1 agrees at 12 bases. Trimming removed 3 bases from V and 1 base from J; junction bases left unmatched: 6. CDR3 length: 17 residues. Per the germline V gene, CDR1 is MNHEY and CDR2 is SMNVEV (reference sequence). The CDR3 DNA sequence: TGTGCCAGCAGTTTCCGGGACAGGGGGCGGGGGAACACTGAAGCTTTCTTT. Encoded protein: CASSFRDRGRGNTEAFF.

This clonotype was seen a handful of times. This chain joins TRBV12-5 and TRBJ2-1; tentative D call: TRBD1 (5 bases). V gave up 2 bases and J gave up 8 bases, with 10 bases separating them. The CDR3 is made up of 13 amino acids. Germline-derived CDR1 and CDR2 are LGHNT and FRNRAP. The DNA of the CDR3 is TGTGCTAGTGGTTTGACAGGTGGCGATGAGCAGTTCTTC. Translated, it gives CASGLTGGDEQFF.

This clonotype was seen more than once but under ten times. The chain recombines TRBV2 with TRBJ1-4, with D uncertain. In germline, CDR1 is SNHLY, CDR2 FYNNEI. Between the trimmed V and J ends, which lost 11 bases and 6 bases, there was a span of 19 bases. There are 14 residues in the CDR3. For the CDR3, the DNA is TGTGCCTCAACTACCGGGAGCCTTGATGAAAAACTGTTTTTT. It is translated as CASTTGSLDEKLFF.

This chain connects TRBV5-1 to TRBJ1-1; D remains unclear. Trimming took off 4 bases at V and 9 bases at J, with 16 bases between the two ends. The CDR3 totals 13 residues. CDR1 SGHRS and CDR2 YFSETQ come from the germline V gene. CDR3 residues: CASSPTIPEQAFF. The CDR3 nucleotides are TGCGCCAGCAGCCCTACAATCCCCGAACAAGCTTTCTTT. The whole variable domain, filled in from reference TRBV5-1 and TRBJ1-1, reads KAGVTQTPRYLIKTRGQQVTLSCSPISGHRSVSWYQQTPGQGLQFLFEYFSETQRNKGNFPGRFSGRQFSNSRSEMNVSTLELGDSALYLCASSPTIPEQAFFGQGTRLTVV.

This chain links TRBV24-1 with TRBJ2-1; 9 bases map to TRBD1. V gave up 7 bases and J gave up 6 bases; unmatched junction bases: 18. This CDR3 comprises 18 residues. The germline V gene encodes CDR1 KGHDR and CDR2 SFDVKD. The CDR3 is CATSRPGTGGASGNEQFF. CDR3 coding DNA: TGTGCCACCAGCAGGCCGGGAACAGGGGGCGCATCCGGCAATGAGCAGTTCTTC.

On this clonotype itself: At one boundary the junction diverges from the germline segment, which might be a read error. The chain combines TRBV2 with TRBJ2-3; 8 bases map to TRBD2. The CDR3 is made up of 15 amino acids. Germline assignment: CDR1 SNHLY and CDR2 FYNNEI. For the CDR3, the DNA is TGTGCCAGCAGGGAAGGACTAGCTTCCGCAGATACGCAGTATTTT. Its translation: CASREGLASADTQYF. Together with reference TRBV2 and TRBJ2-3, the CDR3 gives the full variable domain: EPEVTQTPSHQVTQMGQEVILRCVPISNHLYFYWYRQILGQKVEFLVSFYNNEISEKSEIFDDQFSVERPDGSNFTLKIRSTKLEDSAMYFCASREGLASADTQYFGPGTRLTVL.

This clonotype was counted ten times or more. The CDR3 region is CASSLAGTGEYEQYF. Written as DNA, the CDR3 is TGTGCCAGCAGCTTAGCCGGGACAGGGGAATACGAGCAGTACTTC. The rearrangement links TRBV7-8 to TRBJ2-7; 10 nucleotides line up with TRBD1. The germline gives CDR1 SGHVS, CDR2 FQNEAQ. The length of the CDR3 is 15 residues. The V gene end was trimmed by 0 bases and the J gene end by 4 bases; junction bases not matched to a gene: 3.